The 14 T cell receptor beta chains listed next were all sequenced from one sample in a study of T cell changes during pregnancy in multiple sclerosis. Clones were read by immunoSEQ multiplex PCR, and TCRdb kept only the in-frame ones, dropping some. The sample consists of 40,000 to 50,000 clones, under 90% of them appearing once. Sequenced material: CD4+ T cells from peripheral blood mononuclear cells, taken before pregnancy. Receptor source: a female donor with multiple sclerosis, enrolled in a pregnancy study.

This chain joins TRBV6-5 and TRBJ1-1; D unresolved. The germline V gene has CDR1 MNHEY and CDR2 SVGAGI. V shed 7 bases and J shed 3 bases, with 18 bases lying between them. This CDR3 is 15 amino acids long. The CDR3 bases are TGTGCCAGCACCAATAGGCTTAGCCGGGACACTGAAGCTTTCTTT. It translates to CASTNRLSRDTEAFF.

The chain recombines TRBV5-1 with TRBJ1-1; 7 bases agree with TRBD1. Germline values: CDR1 SGHRS, CDR2 YFSETQ. Losses at the gene ends were 4 bases for V and 0 bases for J; bases not matched to a gene: 3. This CDR3 has 14 amino acids. The CDR3 bases are TGCGCCAGCAGCGTACAGGGGATGAACACTGAAGCTTTCTTT. Protein product: CASSVQGMNTEAFF.

This sequence joins TRBV6-1 and TRBJ2-1, with TRBD2 identical over 8 bases. Germline V gives CDR1 MNHNS, CDR2 SASEGT. With V trimmed by 2 bases and J by 3 bases, 9 bases remained unmatched. The CDR3 contains 17 residues. The CDR3 DNA is TGTGCCAGCAGTGAATATAGCGGGACCGATTTCTACAATGAGCAGTTCTTC. Protein product: CASSEYSGTDFYNEQFF.

V usage is TRBV7-6 and J usage is TRBJ2-7, with TRBD1 identical over 9 bases. V shed 0 bases and J 7 bases; nucleotides not matched to a gene: 7. The germline CDR1 and CDR2 sequences are SGHVS and FNYEAQ. The CDR3 is 15 residues long. This CDR3 reads CASSLAPGQGREQYF. In nucleotides, the CDR3 is TGTGCCAGCAGCTTAGCCCCGGGACAGGGACGGGAGCAGTACTTC.

The CDR3: CASSRDRGGYTF. The CDR3 region has the DNA TGTGCCAGCAGTCGGGACAGGGGAGGCTACACCTTC. The V and J genes are TRBV7-9 and TRBJ1-2, with TRBD1 identical over 10 bases. CDR1 and CDR2 from the germline V gene are SEHNR and FQNEAQ (reference sequence). This CDR3 contains 12 residues. V shed 6 bases and J 8 bases; nucleotides not matched to a gene: 3.

The V call is TRBV6-5, the J call TRBJ1-2; 9 nucleotides match TRBD1. Germline V lookup: CDR1 MNHEY, CDR2 SVGAGI. Germline trimming cut 4 bases from V and 2 bases from J; bases unmatched to any gene: 5. The CDR3 has 15 residues. The CDR3 loop reads CASSSTGTGNYGYTF. CDR3 DNA sequence: TGTGCCAGCAGTTCGACCGGGACAGGGAACTATGGCTACACCTTC.

The V and J genes are TRBV10-3 and TRBJ2-7; 10 nucleotides line up with TRBD1. Germline V gene lookup returns CDR1 ENHRY and CDR2 SYGVKD. The CDR3 sequence is 12 residues long. Unmatched junction bases numbered 1, after V lost 6 bases and J lost 5 bases. The chain's CDR3 is CAIRGQGDEQYF. The DNA for the CDR3 is TGTGCCATCAGAGGACAGGGGGACGAGCAGTACTTC.

The chain employs TRBV14 and TRBJ1-2; TRBD1 matches at 9 bases. CDR3 length equals 17 residues. The junction had 8 bases not matched to a gene; V was cut back by 1 base and J by 2 bases. The germline V gene encodes CDR1 SGHDN and CDR2 FVKESK. The CDR3 loop is CASSQAGQGVANYGYTF. Written as DNA, the CDR3 is TGTGCCAGCAGCCAAGCGGGACAGGGAGTTGCCAACTATGGCTACACCTTC.

This clone was found once. The J gene is TRBJ2-2, the V gene TRBV2; no definite D call. Trimming removed 6 bases from V and 4 bases from J, with 12 bases in between. Germline V gene sequence: CDR1 SNHLY, CDR2 FYNNEI. The length of the CDR3 is 14 residues. The DNA of the CDR3 is TGTGCCAGCAGACCGGTTCGGTCCACCGGGGAGCTGTTTTTT. Protein: CASRPVRSTGELFF.

This rearrangement joins TRBV7-2 to TRBJ2-7; D remains unclear. Deletions cut 5 bases from V and 0 bases from J, with 11 bases between. The germline V gene has CDR1 SGHTA and CDR2 FQGNSA. The CDR3 runs to 14 residues. CDR3 coding DNA: TGTGCCAGCAGCCGCAGCCGGAGCTCCTACGAGCAGTACTTC. This codes for CASSRSRSSYEQYF. Looking up the rest from reference TRBV7-2 and TRBJ2-7 gives the full variable domain: GAGVSQSPSNKVTEKGKDVELRCDPISGHTALYWYRQSLGQGLEFLIYFQGNSAPDKSGLPSDRFSAERTGGSVSTLTIQRTQQEDSAVYLCASSRSRSSYEQYFGPGTRLTVT.

The chain links TRBV11-2 to TRBJ2-1; possible D gene TRBD2, 5 bases. The CDR3 spans 16 residues. The germline V gene has CDR1 SGHAT and CDR2 FQNNGV. V lost 5 bases to trimming and J lost 4 bases, with 18 bases between them. CDR3 nucleotide sequence: TGTGCCAGCAGCCCTAATGGCGGGCCTCTATACAATGAGCAGTTCTTC. It yields the protein CASSPNGGPLYNEQFF.

This rearrangement joins TRBV25-1 to TRBJ1-2; 8 bases are shared with TRBD1. CDR1 MGHDK and CDR2 SYGVNS come from the germline V gene. The CDR3 loop spans 13 amino acids. Unmatched junction bases numbered 5, after V lost 9 bases and J lost 2 bases. The DNA of the CDR3 is TGTGCCAGGCGACAGGGGATAAACTATGGCTACACCTTC. Translating gives CARRQGINYGYTF.

The chain combines TRBV5-1 with TRBJ1-2; D may be TRBD1 (5 bases). V dropped 4 bases and J dropped 8 bases, with 12 bases sitting between them. In germline, CDR1 is SGHRS, CDR2 YFSETQ. CDR3 length: 12 amino acids. The CDR3 reads CASSPQAAGYTF. As DNA, the CDR3 is TGCGCCAGCAGCCCACAGGCGGCCGGCTACACCTTC.

This chain uses TRBV6-5 with TRBJ1-1; D possibly corresponds to TRBD1 (6 bases). CDR3 length: 15 residues. In germline, CDR1 is MNHEY, CDR2 SVGAGI. V was shortened by 4 bases and J by 1 base, with 13 bases between the two germline ends. CDR3 loop: CASSLQGLGNTEAFF. The CDR3 DNA follows: TGTGCCAGCAGTTTGCAGGGGCTTGGGAACACTGAAGCTTTCTTT.